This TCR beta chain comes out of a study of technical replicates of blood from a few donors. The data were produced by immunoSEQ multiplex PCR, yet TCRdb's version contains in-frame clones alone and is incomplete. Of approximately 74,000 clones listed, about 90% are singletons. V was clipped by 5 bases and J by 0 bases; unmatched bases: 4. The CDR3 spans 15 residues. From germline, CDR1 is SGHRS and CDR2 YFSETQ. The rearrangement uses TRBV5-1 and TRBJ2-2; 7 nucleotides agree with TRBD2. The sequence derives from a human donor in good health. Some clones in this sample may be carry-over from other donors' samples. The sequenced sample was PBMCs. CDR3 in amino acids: CASRISGSNTGELFF. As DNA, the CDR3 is TGCGCCAGCAGAATTAGCGGGTCGAACACCGGGGAGCTGTTTTTT.